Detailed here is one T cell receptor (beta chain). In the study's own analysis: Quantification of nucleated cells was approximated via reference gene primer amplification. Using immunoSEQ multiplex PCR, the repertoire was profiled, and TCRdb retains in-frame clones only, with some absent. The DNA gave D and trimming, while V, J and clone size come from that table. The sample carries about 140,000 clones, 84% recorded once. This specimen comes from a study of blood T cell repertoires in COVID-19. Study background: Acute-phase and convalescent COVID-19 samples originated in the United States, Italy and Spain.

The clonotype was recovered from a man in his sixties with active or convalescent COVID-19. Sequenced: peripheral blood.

CDR3 sequence reads: CASSIYPEGNQPQHF. CDR3 DNA sequence: TGTGCCAGTAGTATATATCCAGAGGGCAATCAGCCCCAGCATTTT. V gene TRBV19 combines with J gene TRBJ1-5; the D is unclear. Germline V gene sequence: CDR1 LNHDA, CDR2 SQIVND (reference sequence). Trimming took off 2 bases at V and 2 bases at J, with 10 bases between the two ends. The CDR3 sequence is 15 residues long. Drawing the rest from reference TRBV19 and TRBJ1-5, the complete variable domain is DGGITQSPKYLFRKEGQNVTLSCEQNLNHDAMYWYRQDPGQGLRLIYYSQIVNDFQKGDIAEGYSVSREKKESFPLTVTSAQKNPTAFYLCASSIYPEGNQPQHFGDGTRLSIL.